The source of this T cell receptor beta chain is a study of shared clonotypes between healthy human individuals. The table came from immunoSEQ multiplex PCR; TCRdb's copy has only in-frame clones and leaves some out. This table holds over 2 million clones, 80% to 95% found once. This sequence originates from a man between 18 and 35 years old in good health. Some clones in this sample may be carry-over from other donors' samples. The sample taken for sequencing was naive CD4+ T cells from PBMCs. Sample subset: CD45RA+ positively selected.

CDR3 nucleotide sequence: TGTGCCAGCAGTTTAAGTGCGGGTAGCTGGGCGACAGGGTCGGCTGAAGCTTTCTTT. It codes for CASSLSAGSWATGSAEAFF. V is TRBV28 and J is TRBJ1-1; TRBD1 matches 7 bases. With 2 bases clipped from V and 6 bases from J, the junction kept 21 bases outside the gene matches. Germline CDR1 MDHEN, CDR2 SYDVKM. This CDR3 contains 19 residues.